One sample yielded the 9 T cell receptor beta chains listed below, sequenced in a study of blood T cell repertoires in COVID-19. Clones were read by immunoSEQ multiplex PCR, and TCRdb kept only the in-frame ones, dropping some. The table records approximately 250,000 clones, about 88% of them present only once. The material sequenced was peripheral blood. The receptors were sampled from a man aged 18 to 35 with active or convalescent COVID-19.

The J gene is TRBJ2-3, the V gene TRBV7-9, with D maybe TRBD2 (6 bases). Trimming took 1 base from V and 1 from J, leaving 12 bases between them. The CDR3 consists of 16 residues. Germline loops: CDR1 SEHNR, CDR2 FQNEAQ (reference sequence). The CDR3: CASSLGGTGGTDTQYF. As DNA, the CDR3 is TGTGCCAGCAGCTTAGGGGGTACGGGGGGCACAGATACGCAGTATTTT.

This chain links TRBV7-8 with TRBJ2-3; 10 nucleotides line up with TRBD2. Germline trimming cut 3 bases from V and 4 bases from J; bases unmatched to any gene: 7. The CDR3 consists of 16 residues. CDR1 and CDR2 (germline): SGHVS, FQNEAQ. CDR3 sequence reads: CASSFPPSGSPDTQYF. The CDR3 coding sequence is TGTGCCAGCAGCTTTCCGCCTAGCGGGAGCCCAGATACGCAGTATTTT.

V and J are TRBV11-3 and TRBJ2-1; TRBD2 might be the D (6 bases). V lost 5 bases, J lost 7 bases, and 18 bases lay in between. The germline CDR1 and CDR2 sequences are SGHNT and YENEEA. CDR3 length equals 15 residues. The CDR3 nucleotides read TGTGCCAGCAGCCCAGAAGGGGCGCGGGGAAATGAGCAGTTCTTC. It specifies CASSPEGARGNEQFF.

Written as DNA, the CDR3 is TGTGCCACCGGGAGCCCCCATGGCAATCAGCCCCAGCATTTT. It encodes CATGSPHGNQPQHF. V and J are TRBV19 and TRBJ1-5, with D unclear. Trimming cost V 10 bases and J 2 bases, with 15 bases left between them. This CDR3 contains 14 residues. Germline lookup yields CDR1 LNHDA and CDR2 SQIVND (reference sequence).

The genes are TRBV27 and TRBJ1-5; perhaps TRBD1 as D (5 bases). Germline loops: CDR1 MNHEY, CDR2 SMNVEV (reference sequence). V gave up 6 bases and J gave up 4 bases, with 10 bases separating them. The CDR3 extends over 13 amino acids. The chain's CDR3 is CASSVQGNQPQHF. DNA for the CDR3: TGTGCCAGCAGCGTGCAGGGAAATCAGCCCCAGCATTTT.

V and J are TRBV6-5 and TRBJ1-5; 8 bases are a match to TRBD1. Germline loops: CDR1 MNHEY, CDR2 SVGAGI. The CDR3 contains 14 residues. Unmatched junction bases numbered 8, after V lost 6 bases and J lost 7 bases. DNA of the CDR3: TGTGCCAGCAGCCGGACAGGGTATGCACAGCCCCAGCATTTT. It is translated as CASSRTGYAQPQHF.

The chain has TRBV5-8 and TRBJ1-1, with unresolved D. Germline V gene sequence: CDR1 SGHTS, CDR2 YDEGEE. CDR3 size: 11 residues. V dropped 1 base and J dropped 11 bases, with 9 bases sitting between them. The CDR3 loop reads CASSLWEDAFF. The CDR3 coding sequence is TGTGCCAGCAGCTTGTGGGAGGACGCTTTCTTT.

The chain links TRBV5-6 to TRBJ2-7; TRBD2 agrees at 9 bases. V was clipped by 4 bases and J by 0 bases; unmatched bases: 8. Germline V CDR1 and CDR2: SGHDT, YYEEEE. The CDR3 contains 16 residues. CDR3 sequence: CASSNRLAVSSYEQYF. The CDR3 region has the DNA TGTGCCAGCAGCAACAGACTAGCGGTGAGCTCCTACGAGCAGTACTTC. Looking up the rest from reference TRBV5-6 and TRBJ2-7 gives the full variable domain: DAGVTQSPTHLIKTRGQQVTLRCSPKSGHDTVSWYQQALGQGPQFIFQYYEEEERQRGNFPDRFSGHQFPNYSSELNVNALLLGDSALYLCASSNRLAVSSYEQYFGPGTRLTVT.

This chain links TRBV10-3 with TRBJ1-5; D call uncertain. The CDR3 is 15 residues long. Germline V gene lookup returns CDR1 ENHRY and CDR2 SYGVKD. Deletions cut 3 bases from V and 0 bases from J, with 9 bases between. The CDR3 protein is CAISDTVNSNQPQHF. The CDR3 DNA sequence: TGTGCCATCAGTGATACGGTGAATAGCAATCAGCCCCAGCATTTT.